The T cell receptor (beta chain) described here comes from a study of T cells expressing NK-cell markers. The wider study: Underlying the TCR beta repertoires were sorted CD3+CD56+NKG2C+, CD3+CD56+NKG2C- and CD3+CD56-NKG2C+ T cells. Eight donors were sequenced, of whom seven were HCMV-seropositive, while the remaining one was HCMV-seronegative.

For this clonotype: The antigen is undetermined.

5'RACE template switching with UMIs generated TCR beta cDNA. Reanalyzing the 5' RACE reads, TCRdb keeps one entry per CDR3 protein, without DNA. The sample has 20,000 to 25,000 distinct CDR3 sequences. General study findings and limits: It is unclear if expanded NKG2C-expressing clones target HCMV antigens.

The origin of this receptor is a man aged 18-75 years in good health. Sequenced sample: blood T cells: a sorted CD56 or NKG2C T cell subset, CD4+ or CD8+ T cells, or bulk PBMC T cells (not recorded which).

CDR3 residues: CASSESGTSYTIYF. The V call is TRBV6-1, the J call TRBJ1-3; TCRdb's D call, TRBD1, is unchecked because there is no DNA. The CDR3 covers 14 residues. Germline CDR1 MNHNS, CDR2 SASEGT.